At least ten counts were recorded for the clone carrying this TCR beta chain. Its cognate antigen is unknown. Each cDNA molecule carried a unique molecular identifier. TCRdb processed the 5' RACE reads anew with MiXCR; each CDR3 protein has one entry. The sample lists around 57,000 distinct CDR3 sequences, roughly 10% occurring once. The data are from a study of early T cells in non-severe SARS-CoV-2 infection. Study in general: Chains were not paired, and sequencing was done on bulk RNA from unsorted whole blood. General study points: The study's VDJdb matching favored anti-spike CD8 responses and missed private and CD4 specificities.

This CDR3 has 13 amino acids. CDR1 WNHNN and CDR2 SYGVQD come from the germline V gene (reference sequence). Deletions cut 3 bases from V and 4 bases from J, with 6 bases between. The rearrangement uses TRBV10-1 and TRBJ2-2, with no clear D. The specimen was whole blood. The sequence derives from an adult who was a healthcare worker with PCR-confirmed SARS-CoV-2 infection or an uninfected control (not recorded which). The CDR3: CASSDYGTGELFF. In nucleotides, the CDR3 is TGCGCCAGCAGTGATTACGGCACCGGGGAGCTGTTTTTT.